This T cell receptor (beta chain) was sequenced during a study of T cells after yellow fever vaccination. Points from the study as a whole: When the response was secondary, it was weaker but reached its peak faster, day 5 versus 15. CD4 and CD8 compartments shared a small share of clonotypes, likely from convergent recombination.

This clonotype was seen at least ten times. Its antigen is unidentified. Each CDR3 protein is one row after TCRdb ran MiXCR on the 5' RACE reads. The sample has 300,000 to 450,000 distinct CDR3 sequences; roughly 6.1% are singletons. The CDR3 has 13 amino acids. Trimming stripped 7 bases from V and 1 base from J, with 10 bases between. Germline CDR1 MNHNY, CDR2 SVGAGI (reference sequence). The J gene is TRBJ1-1, the V gene TRBV6-6, with no clear D. This specimen was PBMCs, taken 5 days after the yellow fever booster vaccination. This TCR came from a man younger than 40 who received the YFV17D yellow fever vaccine. The DNA of the CDR3 is TGTGCCAGCACATCGAACGGGAACACTGAAGCTTTCTTT. Protein: CASTSNGNTEAFF.